Shown below are 8 T cell receptor beta chains from a single sample sequenced in a study of T-cell memory formation after mild COVID-19. In TCRdb, the 5' RACE reads were re-called with MiXCR into one record per CDR3 protein. The table has approximately 290,000 distinct CDR3 sequences, roughly 19% seen once. The specimen sequenced was PBMCs or a T cell subset sorted from them (not recorded which). These receptors originate from a man aged 18 to 29 who had mild COVID-19 (a few samples of this study predate the infection). Cell type and time point are not known.

In its sample, this clonotype was seen once. V usage is TRBV6-6 and J usage is TRBJ1-2, with D unresolved. The germline gives CDR1 MNHNY, CDR2 SVGAGI (reference sequence). Trimming cost V 0 bases and J 0 bases, with 8 bases left between them. The CDR3 covers 15 residues. The CDR3 reads CASSYSPRSNYGYTF. The CDR3 nucleotides read TGTGCCAGCAGTTACTCGCCCAGATCTAACTATGGCTACACCTTC.

This clonotype was recorded at least ten times. This chain links TRBV12-3 or TRBV12-4 with TRBJ2-1; TRBD2 matches 7 bases. The CDR3 is 15 amino acids. V lost 10 bases and J lost 8; bases outside the gene matches: 17. The CDR3 bases are TGTGCCACCCAGGAACAAGCGGGGCGATACGATGAGCAGTTCTTC. It encodes CATQEQAGRYDEQFF.

This clonotype was counted only a few times. The rearrangement uses TRBV6-5 and TRBJ1-2; D is unclear. Per germline, CDR1 MNHEY and CDR2 SVGAGI. This CDR3 has 12 amino acids. Trimming cost V 7 bases and J 8 bases, with 14 bases left between them. CDR3 in amino acids: CASTTGGGGYTF. Written as DNA, the CDR3 is TGTGCCAGCACCACGGGCGGAGGAGGCTACACCTTC.

The rearrangement uses TRBV5-1 and TRBJ1-2, with 7 bases that match TRBD1. Per germline, CDR1 SGHRS and CDR2 YFSETQ. V shed 3 bases, J shed 3 bases, and the junction held 11 bases outside the gene matches. The CDR3 is 16 residues long. In nucleotides, the CDR3 is TGCGCCAGCAGCTCCGGACCCTCCGGGACAGACTATGGCTACACCTTC. This sequence encodes CASSSGPSGTDYGYTF.

This clonotype was observed a few times. The chain uses TRBV2 and TRBJ1-5, with 9 positions matching TRBD1. This CDR3 is 15 amino acids long. Germline CDR1 SNHLY, CDR2 FYNNEI. Losses at the gene ends were 1 base for V and 3 bases for J; bases not matched to a gene: 1. The CDR3 region is CASSEGQGDNQPQHF. The CDR3 DNA reads as TGTGCCAGCAGTGAAGGACAGGGGGACAATCAGCCCCAGCATTTT.

The CDR3 loop reads CASSGLVRDEQYV. The CDR3 DNA follows: TGTGCCAGCAGCGGCCTGGTTCGCGACGAGCAGTACGTC. The rearrangement links TRBV7-9 to TRBJ2-7; unclear D gene. Germline CDR1 and CDR2: SEHNR and FQNEAQ (reference sequence). The CDR3 consists of 13 residues. V was trimmed by 5 bases and J by 5 bases, leaving 13 bases between them.

V usage is TRBV6-4 and J usage is TRBJ1-1; 7 bases fit TRBD1. This CDR3 has 15 amino acids. Trimming cost V 5 bases and J 0 bases; bases outside gene matches: 6. Germline CDR1 is MRHNA and CDR2 is SNTAGT. CDR3 sequence reads: CASSPGTDMNTEAFF. CDR3 nucleotide sequence: TGTGCCAGCAGTCCCGGGACAGATATGAACACTGAAGCTTTCTTT.

The chain links TRBV7-6 to TRBJ2-5, with a weak D call TRBD1 (6 bases). This CDR3 is built from 16 residues. Between the trimmed V and J ends, which lost 5 bases and 1 base, there was a span of 17 bases. CDR1 is SGHVS, CDR2 FNYEAQ, per germline. The CDR3 DNA sequence: TGTGCCAGCAGCGTAGGACAGACCAGCTTCCAAGAGACCCAGTACTTC. The encoded protein is CASSVGQTSFQETQYF.